The clone carrying this T cell receptor beta chain was detected ten times or more. This specimen belongs to a study of T cells after yellow fever vaccination. Study-level background: It was SMART-Seq v4 Ultra Low Input that prepared the fractions with low cell numbers.

TCRdb redid the calling of the 5' RACE reads with MiXCR, one entry per CDR3 protein. This table has 200,000 to 300,000 distinct CDR3 sequences, less than 7.5% appearing once. Trimming at V came to 3 bases and at J to 4 bases, leaving 5 bases not matched to a gene. The length of the CDR3 is 14 residues. Germline assignment: CDR1 SGHTA and CDR2 FQGNSA. This TCR derives from a man aged 25 to 45 who received the YFV17D yellow fever vaccine. The chain uses TRBV7-2 and TRBJ2-7, with 8 bases aligning to TRBD2. The sequences come from CD4+ T cells sorted from PBMCs, collected on the day of the yellow fever booster vaccination. CDR3 sequence reads: CASSFAGGKYEQYF. CDR3 coding DNA: TGTGCCAGCAGCTTTGCGGGAGGAAAGTACGAGCAGTACTTC.